This T cell receptor beta chain was recorded in a study of cytomegalovirus exposure and HLA in healthy donors. Study outcomes and limitations: It was taken for granted in presence/absence analyses that sequencing depth across donors was roughly uniform. HLA restriction was apparent for most CMV-associated TCR beta chains in a later analysis. Solely CMV serostatus was available to characterize immune exposure.

The CDR3 contains 18 residues. The germline CDR1 and CDR2 sequences are GTSNPN and SVGIG (reference sequence). Notes on this clone: Antigen: not known. The junction and the germline gene differ at one end; a read error may be behind it.

13 Jbeta primers and 60 Vbeta primers were used for the PCR. Measured with immunoSEQ multiplex PCR; TCRdb has only the in-frame clones, and not every one. The table lists about 160,000 clones, 75% to 85% of them singletons. The chain employs TRBV30 and TRBJ2-6, with TRBD2 identical over 7 bases. The sequenced sample consisted of PBMCs. The TCR originated in a man between 45 and 60 years old in good health and CMV-seropositive. The CDR3 spells CAWKTRDYAASGANGLTF. The CDR3 DNA reads as TGTGCCTGGAAAACCCGGGACTATGCCGCCTCTGGGGCCAACGGCCTGACTTTC.